The T cell receptor beta chain described here comes from a study of T cell repertoires in cytomegalovirus infection. Study background: Epitope selection comprised recently identified HLA-C-restricted CMV epitopes and well-studied HLA-B-restricted CMV epitopes. Public TCR beta signatures marked donors with CMV infection and the matching HLA. Findings of the study overall: Ex vivo responses were dominated by HLA-C-restricted CMV-specific TCR beta clonotypes.

TCRdb reanalysed the reads using MiXCR and keeps one entry per CDR3 protein. The sample shows 110,000 or so distinct CDR3 sequences, 30% of them seen only once. Per the germline V gene, CDR1 is LNHDA and CDR2 is SQIVND (reference sequence). With 4 bases removed from V and 5 bases from J, the gap between germline ends came to 17 bases. The CDR3 runs 15 residues. To note about this clonotype: Its specificity is not known.

The chain links TRBV19 to TRBJ1-2; D not certain. This TCR was sampled from a human donor in good health (CMV status not recorded). Some clones in this sample may be carry-over from other donors' samples. Sample: CD8+ T cells from cultured PBMCs, taken from culture after CMV antigen stimulation. In DNA, the CDR3 is TGTGCCAGTAGTACCGCCACGGGGTCGCCTTATGGCTACACCTTC. The encoded protein is CASSTATGSPYGYTF.